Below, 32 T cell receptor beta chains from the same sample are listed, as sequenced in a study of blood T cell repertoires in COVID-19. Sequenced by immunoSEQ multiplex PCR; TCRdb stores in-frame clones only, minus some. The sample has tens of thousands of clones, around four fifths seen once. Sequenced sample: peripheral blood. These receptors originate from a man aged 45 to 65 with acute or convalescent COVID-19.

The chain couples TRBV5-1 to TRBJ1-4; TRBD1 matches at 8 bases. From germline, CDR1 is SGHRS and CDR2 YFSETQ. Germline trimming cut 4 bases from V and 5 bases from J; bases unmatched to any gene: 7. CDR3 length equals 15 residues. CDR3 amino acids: CASSHGTGGNEKLFF. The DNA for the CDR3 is TGCGCCAGCAGCCATGGGACAGGAGGAAATGAAAAACTGTTTTTT.

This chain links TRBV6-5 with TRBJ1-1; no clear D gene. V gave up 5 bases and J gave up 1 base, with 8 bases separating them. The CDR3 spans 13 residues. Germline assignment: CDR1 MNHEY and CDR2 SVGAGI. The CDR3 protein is CASSNTANTEAFF. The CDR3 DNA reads TGTGCCAGCAGTAACACAGCGAACACTGAAGCTTTCTTT.

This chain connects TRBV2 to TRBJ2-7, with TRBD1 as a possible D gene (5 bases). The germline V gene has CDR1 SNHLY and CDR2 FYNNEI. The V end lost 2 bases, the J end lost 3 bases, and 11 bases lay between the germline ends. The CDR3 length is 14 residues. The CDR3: CASSEWEGDYEQYF. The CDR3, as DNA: TGTGCCAGCAGTGAATGGGAAGGGGACTACGAGCAGTACTTC.

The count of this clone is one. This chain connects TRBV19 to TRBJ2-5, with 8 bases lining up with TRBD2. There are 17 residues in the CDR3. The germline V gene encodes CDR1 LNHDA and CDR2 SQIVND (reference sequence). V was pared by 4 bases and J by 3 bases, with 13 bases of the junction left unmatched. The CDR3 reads CASSTPIASGGEETQYF. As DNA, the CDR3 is TGTGCCAGTAGTACCCCGATCGCTTCGGGGGGGGAAGAGACCCAGTACTTC.

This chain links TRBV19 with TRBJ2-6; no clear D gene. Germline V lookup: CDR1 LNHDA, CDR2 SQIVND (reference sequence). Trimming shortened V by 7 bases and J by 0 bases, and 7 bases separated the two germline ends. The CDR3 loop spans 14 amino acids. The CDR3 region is CASNEASGANVLTF. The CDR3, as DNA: TGTGCCAGTAATGAGGCCTCTGGGGCCAACGTCCTGACTTTC. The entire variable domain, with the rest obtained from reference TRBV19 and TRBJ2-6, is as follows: DGGITQSPKYLFRKEGQNVTLSCEQNLNHDAMYWYRQDPGQGLRLIYYSQIVNDFQKGDIAEGYSVSREKKESFPLTVTSAQKNPTAFYLCASNEASGANVLTFGAGSRLTVL.

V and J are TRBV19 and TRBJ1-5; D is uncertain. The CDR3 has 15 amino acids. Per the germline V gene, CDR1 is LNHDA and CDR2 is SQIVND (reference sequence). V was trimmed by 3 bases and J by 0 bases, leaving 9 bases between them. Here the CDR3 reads CASSIYSYSNQPQHF. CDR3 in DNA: TGTGCCAGTAGTATCTATAGCTATAGCAATCAGCCCCAGCATTTT.

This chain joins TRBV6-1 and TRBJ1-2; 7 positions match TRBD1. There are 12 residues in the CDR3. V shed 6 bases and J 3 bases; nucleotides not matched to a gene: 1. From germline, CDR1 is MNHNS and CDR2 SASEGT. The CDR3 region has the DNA TGTGCCAGCAGCACAGGGGACTATGGCTACACCTTC. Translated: CASSTGDYGYTF.

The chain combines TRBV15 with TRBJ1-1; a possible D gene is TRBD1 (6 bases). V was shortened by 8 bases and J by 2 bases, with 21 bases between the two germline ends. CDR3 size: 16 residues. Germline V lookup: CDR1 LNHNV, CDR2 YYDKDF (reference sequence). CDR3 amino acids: CATEPSTGTRNTEAFF. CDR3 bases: TGTGCCACCGAGCCCTCAACCGGGACAAGAAACACTGAAGCTTTCTTT.

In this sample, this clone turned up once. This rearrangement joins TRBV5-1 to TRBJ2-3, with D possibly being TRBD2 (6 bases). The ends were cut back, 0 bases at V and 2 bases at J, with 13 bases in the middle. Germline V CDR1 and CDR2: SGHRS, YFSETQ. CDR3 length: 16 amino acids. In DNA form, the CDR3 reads TGCGCCAGCAGCTTGGATCCCGGGGGACTCACAGATACGCAGTATTTT. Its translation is CASSLDPGGLTDTQYF. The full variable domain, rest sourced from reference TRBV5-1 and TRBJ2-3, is KAGVTQTPRYLIKTRGQQVTLSCSPISGHRSVSWYQQTPGQGLQFLFEYFSETQRNKGNFPGRFSGRQFSNSRSEMNVSTLELGDSALYLCASSLDPGGLTDTQYFGPGTRLTVL.

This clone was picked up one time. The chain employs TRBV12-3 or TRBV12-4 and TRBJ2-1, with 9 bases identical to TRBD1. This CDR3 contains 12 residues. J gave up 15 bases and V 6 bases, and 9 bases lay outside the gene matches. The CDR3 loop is CASSPGQGRWFF. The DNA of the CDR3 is TGTGCCAGCAGCCCCGGACAGGGGCGTTGGTTCTTC.

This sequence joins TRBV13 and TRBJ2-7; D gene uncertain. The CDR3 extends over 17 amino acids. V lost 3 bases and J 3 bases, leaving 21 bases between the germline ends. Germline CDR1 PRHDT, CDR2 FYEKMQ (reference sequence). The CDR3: CASSFSLSTAIGYEQYF. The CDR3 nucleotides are TGTGCCAGCAGCTTCTCCCTCTCCACAGCCATAGGCTACGAGCAGTACTTC.

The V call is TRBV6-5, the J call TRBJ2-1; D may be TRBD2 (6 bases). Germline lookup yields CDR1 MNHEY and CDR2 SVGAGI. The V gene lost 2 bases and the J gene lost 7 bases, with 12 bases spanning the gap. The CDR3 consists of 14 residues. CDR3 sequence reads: CASSYAIRGNEQFF. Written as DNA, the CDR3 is TGTGCCAGCAGTTACGCAATTCGGGGGAATGAGCAGTTCTTC.

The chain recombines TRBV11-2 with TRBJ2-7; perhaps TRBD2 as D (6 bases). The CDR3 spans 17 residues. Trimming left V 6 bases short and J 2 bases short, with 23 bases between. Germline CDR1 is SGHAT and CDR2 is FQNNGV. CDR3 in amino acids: CASRVAGRSSSTYEQYF. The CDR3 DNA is TGTGCCAGCAGGGTAGCCGGGAGATCCTCATCAACCTACGAGCAGTACTTC. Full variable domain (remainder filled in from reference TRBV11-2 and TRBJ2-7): EAGVAQSPRYKIIEKRQSVAFWCNPISGHATLYWYQQILGQGPKLLIQFQNNGVVDDSQLPKDRFSAERLKGVDSTLKIQPAKLEDSAVYLCASRVAGRSSSTYEQYFGPGTRLTVT.

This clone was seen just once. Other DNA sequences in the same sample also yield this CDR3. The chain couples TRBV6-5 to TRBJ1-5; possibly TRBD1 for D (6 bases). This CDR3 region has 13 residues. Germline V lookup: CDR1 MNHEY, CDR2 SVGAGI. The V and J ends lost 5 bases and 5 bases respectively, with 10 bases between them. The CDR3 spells CASSPGVDQPQHF. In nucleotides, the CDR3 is TGTGCCAGCAGTCCAGGGGTGGATCAGCCCCAGCATTTT.

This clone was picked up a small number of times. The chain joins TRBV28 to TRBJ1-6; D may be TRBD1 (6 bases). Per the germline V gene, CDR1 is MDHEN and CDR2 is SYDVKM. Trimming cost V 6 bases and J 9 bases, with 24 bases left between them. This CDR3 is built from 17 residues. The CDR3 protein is CASSPRTGFQLSSPLHF. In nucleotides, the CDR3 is TGTGCCAGCAGCCCTAGAACAGGGTTTCAGCTAAGTTCACCCCTCCACTTT. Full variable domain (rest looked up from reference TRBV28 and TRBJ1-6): DVKVTQSSRYLVKRTGEKVFLECVQDMDHENMFWYRQDPGLGLRLIYFSYDVKMKEKGDIPEGYSVSREKKERFSLILESASTNQTSMYLCASSPRTGFQLSSPLHFGNGTRLTVT.

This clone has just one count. CDR3 sequence (DNA): TGTGCCACCAGTGACTATGACAGGGGAGGCACCGGGGAGCTGTTTTTT. Translating gives CATSDYDRGGTGELFF. The chain employs TRBV24-1 and TRBJ2-2; 8 nucleotides agree with TRBD1. V gave up 4 bases and J gave up 4 bases; unmatched junction bases: 7. Germline V CDR1 and CDR2: KGHDR, SFDVKD. The CDR3 spans 16 residues.

As DNA, the CDR3 is TGTGCCAGCAGTGGGGGACTAGCTTACACCGGGGAGCTGTTTTTT. Its protein is CASSGGLAYTGELFF. The chain has TRBV27 and TRBJ2-2; TRBD2 aligns across 9 bases. This CDR3 contains 15 residues. CDR1 MNHEY and CDR2 SMNVEV come from the germline V gene (reference sequence). V shed 5 bases and J 3 bases; nucleotides not matched to a gene: 4.

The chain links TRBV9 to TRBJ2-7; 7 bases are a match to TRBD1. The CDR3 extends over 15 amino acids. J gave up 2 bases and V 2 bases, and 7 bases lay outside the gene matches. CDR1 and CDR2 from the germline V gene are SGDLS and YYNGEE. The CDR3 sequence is CASSVGQDNTYEQYF. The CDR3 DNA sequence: TGTGCCAGCAGCGTCGGACAGGATAATACCTACGAGCAGTACTTC.

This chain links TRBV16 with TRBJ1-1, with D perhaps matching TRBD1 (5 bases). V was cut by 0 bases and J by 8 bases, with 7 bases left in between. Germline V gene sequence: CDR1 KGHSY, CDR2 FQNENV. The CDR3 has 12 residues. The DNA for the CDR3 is TGTGCCAGCAGCCAATCGGGGGGGGAAGCTTTCTTT. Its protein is CASSQSGGEAFF.

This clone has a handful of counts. CDR3 sequence: CASLRAGGPNEQFF. The DNA for the CDR3 is TGTGCCAGCCTCCGAGCGGGAGGGCCCAATGAGCAGTTCTTC. The chain recombines TRBV2 with TRBJ2-1; TRBD2 matches 10 bases. This CDR3 is 14 amino acids long. Germline trimming cut 8 bases from V and 6 bases from J; bases unmatched to any gene: 7. The germline CDR1 and CDR2 sequences are SNHLY and FYNNEI.

This CDR3 is CAISETEGAEAFF. The CDR3 DNA sequence: TGTGCCATCAGTGAGACCGAGGGCGCTGAAGCTTTCTTT. The gene calls are TRBV10-3 and TRBJ1-1, with D uncertain. CDR3 length: 13 residues. CDR1 is ENHRY and CDR2 is SYGVKD in the germline V gene. Deletions cut 2 bases from V and 6 bases from J, with 10 bases between.

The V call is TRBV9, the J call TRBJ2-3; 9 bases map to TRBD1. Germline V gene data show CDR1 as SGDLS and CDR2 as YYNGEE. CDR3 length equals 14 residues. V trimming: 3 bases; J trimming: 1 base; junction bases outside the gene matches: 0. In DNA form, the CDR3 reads TGTGCCAGCAGCGGGACAGGGGGCACAGATACGCAGTATTTT. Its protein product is CASSGTGGTDTQYF.

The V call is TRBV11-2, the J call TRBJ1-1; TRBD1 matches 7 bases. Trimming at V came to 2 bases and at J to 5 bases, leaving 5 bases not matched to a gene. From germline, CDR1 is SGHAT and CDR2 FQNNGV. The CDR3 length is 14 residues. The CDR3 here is CASSLMTGSTEAFF. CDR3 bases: TGTGCCAGCAGCTTAATGACAGGGAGTACTGAAGCTTTCTTT.

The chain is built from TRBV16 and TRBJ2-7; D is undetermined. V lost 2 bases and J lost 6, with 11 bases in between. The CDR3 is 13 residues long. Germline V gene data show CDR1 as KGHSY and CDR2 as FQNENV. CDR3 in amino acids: CASSQGQNSEQYF. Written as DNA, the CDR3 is TGTGCCAGCAGCCAAGGCCAGAACAGCGAGCAGTACTTC.

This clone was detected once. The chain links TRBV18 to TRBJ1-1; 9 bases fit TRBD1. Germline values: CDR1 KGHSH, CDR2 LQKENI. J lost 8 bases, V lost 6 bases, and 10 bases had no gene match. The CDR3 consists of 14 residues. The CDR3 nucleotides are TGTGCCAGCTCCGTCGGGACAGGGCATGGAGAAGCTTTCTTT. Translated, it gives CASSVGTGHGEAFF.

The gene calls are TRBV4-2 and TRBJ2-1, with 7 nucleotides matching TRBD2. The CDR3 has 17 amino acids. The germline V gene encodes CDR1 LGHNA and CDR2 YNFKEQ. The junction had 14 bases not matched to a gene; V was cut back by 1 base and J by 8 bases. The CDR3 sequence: CASSQGYPRGEIDEQFF. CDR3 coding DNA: TGTGCCAGCAGCCAAGGATATCCACGGGGGGAAATAGATGAGCAGTTCTTC.

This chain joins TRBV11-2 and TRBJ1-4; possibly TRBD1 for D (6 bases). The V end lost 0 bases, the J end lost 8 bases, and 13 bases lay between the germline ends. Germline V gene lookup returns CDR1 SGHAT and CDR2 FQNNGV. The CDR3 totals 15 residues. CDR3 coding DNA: TGTGCCAGCAGCTTAGATATGGGGGCGCGAGAAAAACTGTTTTTT. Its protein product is CASSLDMGAREKLFF.

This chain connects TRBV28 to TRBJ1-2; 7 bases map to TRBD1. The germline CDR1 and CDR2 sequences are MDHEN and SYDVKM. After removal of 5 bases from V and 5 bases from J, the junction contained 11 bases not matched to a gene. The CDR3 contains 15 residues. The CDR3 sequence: CASSRTGTVLYGYTF. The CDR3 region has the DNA TGTGCCAGCAGTCGAACCGGGACAGTACTATATGGCTACACCTTC.

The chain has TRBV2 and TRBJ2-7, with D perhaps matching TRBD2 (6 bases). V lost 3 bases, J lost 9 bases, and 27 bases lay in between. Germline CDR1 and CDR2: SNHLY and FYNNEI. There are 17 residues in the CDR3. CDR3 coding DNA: TGTGCCAGCAGTGACACGTGGAGGGTAGGTCCCCTGGCGGGGCAGTACTTC. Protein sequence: CASSDTWRVGPLAGQYF.

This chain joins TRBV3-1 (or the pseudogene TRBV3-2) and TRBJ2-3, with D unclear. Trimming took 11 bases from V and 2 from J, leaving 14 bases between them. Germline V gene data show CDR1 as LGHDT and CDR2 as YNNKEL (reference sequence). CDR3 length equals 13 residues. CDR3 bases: TGTGCCGTTGCCTTAGAGGCCACAGATACGCAGTATTTT. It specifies CAVALEATDTQYF.

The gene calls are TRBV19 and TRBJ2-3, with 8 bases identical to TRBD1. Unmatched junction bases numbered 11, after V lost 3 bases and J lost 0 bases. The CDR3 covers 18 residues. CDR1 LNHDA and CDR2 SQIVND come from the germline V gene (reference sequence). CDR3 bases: TGTGCCAGTAGTATGGGGACCGGGACAGGCTATAGCACAGATACGCAGTATTTT. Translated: CASSMGTGTGYSTDTQYF.

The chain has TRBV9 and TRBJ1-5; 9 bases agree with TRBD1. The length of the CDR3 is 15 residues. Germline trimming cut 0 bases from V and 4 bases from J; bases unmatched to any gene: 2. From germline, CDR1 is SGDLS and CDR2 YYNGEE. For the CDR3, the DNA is TGTGCCAGCAGCGTAGGACAGGGGGGTAATCAGCCCCAGCATTTT. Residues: CASSVGQGGNQPQHF.